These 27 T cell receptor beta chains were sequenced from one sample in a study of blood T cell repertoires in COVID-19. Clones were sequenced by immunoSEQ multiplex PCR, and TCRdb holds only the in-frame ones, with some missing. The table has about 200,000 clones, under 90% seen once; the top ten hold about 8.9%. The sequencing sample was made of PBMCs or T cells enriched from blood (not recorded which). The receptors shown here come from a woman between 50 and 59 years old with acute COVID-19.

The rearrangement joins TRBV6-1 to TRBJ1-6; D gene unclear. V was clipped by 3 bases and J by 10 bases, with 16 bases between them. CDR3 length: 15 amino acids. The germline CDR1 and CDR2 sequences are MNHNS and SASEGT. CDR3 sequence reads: CASSDLPRAESPLHF. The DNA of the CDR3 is TGTGCCAGCAGTGACCTCCCGAGGGCTGAATCACCCCTCCACTTT.

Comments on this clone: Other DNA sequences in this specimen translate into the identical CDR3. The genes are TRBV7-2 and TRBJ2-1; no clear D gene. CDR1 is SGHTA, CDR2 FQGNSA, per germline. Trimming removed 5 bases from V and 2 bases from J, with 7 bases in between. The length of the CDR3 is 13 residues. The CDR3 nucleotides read TGTGCCAGCAGCCTCCCGGCCTACAATGAGCAGTTCTTC. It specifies CASSLPAYNEQFF.

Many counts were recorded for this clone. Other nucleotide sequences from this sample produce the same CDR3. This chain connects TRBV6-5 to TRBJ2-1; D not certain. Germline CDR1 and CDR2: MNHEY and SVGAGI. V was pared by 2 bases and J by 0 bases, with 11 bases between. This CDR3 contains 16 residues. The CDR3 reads CASSYRRPSSYNEQFF. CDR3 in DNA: TGTGCCAGCAGTTACCGCAGGCCAAGCTCCTACAATGAGCAGTTCTTC.

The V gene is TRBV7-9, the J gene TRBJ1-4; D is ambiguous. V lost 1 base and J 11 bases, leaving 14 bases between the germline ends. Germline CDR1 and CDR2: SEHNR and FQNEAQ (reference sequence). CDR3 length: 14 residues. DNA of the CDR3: TGTGCCAGCAGCTTAGAGACACGGGGTGCGAAACTGTTTTTT. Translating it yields CASSLETRGAKLFF.

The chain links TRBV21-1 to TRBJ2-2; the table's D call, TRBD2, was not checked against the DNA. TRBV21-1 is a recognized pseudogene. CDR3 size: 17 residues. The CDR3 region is CASSKAQTSGSSGELFF. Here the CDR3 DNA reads TGTGCCAGCAGCAAAGCGCAGACTAGCGGGAGCTCCGGGGAGCTGTTTTTT.

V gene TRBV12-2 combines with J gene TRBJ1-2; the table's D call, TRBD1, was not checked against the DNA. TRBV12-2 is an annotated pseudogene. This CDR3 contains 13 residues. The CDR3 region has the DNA TGTGCAAGTCGTAGGACAGGGGCGAATGGCTACACCTTC. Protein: CASRRTGANGYTF.

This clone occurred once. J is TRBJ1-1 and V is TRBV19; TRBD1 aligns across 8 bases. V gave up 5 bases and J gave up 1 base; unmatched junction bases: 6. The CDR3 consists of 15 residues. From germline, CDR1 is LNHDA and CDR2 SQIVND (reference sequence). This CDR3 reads CASSASTGGNTEAFF. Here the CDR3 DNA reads TGTGCCAGTAGTGCCTCAACAGGGGGGAACACTGAAGCTTTCTTT.

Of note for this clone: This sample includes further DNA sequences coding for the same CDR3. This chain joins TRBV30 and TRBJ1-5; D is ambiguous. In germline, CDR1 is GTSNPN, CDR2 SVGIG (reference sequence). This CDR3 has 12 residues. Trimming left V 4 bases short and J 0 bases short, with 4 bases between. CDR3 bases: TGTGCCTGGACACATAGCAATCAGCCCCAGCATTTT. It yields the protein CAWTHSNQPQHF.

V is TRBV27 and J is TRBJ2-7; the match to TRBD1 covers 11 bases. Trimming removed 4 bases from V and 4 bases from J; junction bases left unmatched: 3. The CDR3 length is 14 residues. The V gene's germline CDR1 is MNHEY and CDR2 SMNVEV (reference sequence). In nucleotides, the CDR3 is TGTGCCAGCAGTTCCCGGGACAGGGGGTACGAGCAGTACTTC. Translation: CASSSRDRGYEQYF.

Here the CDR3 reads CASSRRDRASVSSYNEQFF. CDR3 bases: TGTGCCAGCAGCCGCCGGGACAGGGCCTCAGTGAGCTCCTACAATGAGCAGTTCTTC. This chain joins TRBV7-8 and TRBJ2-1, with 9 bases fitting TRBD1. V trimming: 5 bases; J trimming: 0 bases; junction bases outside the gene matches: 14. This CDR3 is built from 19 residues. Germline CDR1 SGHVS, CDR2 FQNEAQ.

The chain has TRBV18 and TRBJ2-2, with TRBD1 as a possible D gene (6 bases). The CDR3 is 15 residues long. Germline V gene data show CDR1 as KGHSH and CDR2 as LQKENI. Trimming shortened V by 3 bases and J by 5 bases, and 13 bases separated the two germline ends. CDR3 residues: CASSPPEGVTGELFF. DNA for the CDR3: TGTGCCAGCTCACCGCCAGAGGGGGTGACCGGGGAGCTGTTTTTT.

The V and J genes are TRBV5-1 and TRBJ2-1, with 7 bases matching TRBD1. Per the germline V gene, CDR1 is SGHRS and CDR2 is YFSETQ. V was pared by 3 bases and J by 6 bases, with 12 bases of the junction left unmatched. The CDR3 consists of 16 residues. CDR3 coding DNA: TGCGCCAGCAGCTCCGTTCCGGGACAGACGGGCAATGAGCAGTTCTTC. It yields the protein CASSSVPGQTGNEQFF.

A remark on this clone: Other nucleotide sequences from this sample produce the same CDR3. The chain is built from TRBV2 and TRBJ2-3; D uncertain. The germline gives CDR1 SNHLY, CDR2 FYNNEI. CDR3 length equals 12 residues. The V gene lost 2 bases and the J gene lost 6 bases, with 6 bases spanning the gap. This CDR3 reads CASSEQADTQYF. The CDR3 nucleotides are TGTGCCAGCAGTGAACAAGCTGATACGCAGTATTTT.

CDR3 DNA sequence: TGTGCCAGCAGCCAATGGGACAGGGGAAACGTCCTGACTTTC. It specifies CASSQWDRGNVLTF. The chain uses TRBV7-9 and TRBJ2-6; 10 bases are shared with TRBD1. The CDR3 spans 14 residues. CDR1 and CDR2 (germline): SEHNR, FQNEAQ (reference sequence). Trimming removed 5 bases from V and 10 bases from J; junction bases left unmatched: 5.

The CDR3 sequence is CASSQELGGGHSDTQYF. CDR3 DNA: TGCGCCAGCAGCCAAGAACTAGGGGGGGGCCATTCAGATACGCAGTATTTT. The chain links TRBV4-3 to TRBJ2-3, with a weak D call TRBD2 (7 bases). This CDR3 is 17 amino acids long. The V gene lost 0 bases and the J gene lost 4 bases, with 17 bases spanning the gap. Looked up from germline, CDR1 is LGHNA and CDR2 is YSLEER.

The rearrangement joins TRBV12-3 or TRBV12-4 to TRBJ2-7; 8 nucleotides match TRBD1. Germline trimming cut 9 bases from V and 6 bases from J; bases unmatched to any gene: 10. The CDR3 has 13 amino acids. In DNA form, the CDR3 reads TGTGCCAGATCAGGGCAGGGGGCCGGCGAGCAGTACTTC. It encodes CARSGQGAGEQYF.

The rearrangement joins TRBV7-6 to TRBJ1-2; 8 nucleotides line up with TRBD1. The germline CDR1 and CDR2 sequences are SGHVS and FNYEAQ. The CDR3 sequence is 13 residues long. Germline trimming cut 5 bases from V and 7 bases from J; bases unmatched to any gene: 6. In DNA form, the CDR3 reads TGTGCCAGCAGCCCTCTGACAGGGGTTGGCTACACCTTC. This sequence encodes CASSPLTGVGYTF.

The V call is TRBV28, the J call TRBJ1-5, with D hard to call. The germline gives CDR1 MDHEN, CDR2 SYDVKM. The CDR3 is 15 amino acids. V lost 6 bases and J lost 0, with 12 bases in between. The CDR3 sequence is CASRARGISNQPQHF. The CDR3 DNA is TGTGCCAGCAGAGCACGCGGTATTAGCAATCAGCCCCAGCATTTT. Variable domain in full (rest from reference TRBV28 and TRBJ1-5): DVKVTQSSRYLVKRTGEKVFLECVQDMDHENMFWYRQDPGLGLRLIYFSYDVKMKEKGDIPEGYSVSREKKERFSLILESASTNQTSMYLCASRARGISNQPQHFGDGTRLSIL.

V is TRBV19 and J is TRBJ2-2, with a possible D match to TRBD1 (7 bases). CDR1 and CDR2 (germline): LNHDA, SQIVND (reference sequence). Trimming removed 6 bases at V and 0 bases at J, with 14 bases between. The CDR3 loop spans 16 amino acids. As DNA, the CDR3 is TGTGCCAGTAGACCGGGGGACAGTTCGAACACCGGGGAGCTGTTTTTT. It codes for CASRPGDSSNTGELFF.

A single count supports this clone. The CDR3 nucleotides read TGTGCCAGCAGGGGGACTAGCGGGAGGAACGATCAACTCAGCTCCTACAATGAGCAGTTCTTC. Translation gives CASRGTSGRNDQLSSYNEQFF. The chain employs TRBV21-1 and TRBJ2-1; no DNA check was done on the table's D call, TRBD2. TRBV21-1 is noted as a pseudogene. This CDR3 spans 21 amino acids.

The CDR3 region has the DNA TGCAGCGTTGGGGCCGGTTACGAGCAGTACTTC. Translated: CSVGAGYEQYF. V gene TRBV29-1 combines with J gene TRBJ2-7; D uncertain. The CDR3 has 11 residues. Germline loops: CDR1 SQVTM, CDR2 ANQGSEA. Trimming took off 4 bases at V and 4 bases at J, with 8 bases between the two ends.

The CDR3 loop reads CASSPRGSVSGNTIYF. Written as DNA, the CDR3 is TGTGCCAGCAGCCCACGTGGGAGCGTCTCTGGAAACACCATATATTTT. The genes are TRBV7-3 and TRBJ1-3; no firm D call. From germline, CDR1 is SGHTA and CDR2 FQGTGA. There are 16 residues in the CDR3. V was pared by 5 bases and J by 0 bases, with 14 bases between.

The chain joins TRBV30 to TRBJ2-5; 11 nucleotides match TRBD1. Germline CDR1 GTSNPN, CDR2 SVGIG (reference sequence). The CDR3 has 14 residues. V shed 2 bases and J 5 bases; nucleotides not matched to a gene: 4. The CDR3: CAWSYWTGGETQYF. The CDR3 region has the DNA TGTGCCTGGAGTTATTGGACAGGGGGCGAGACCCAGTACTTC.

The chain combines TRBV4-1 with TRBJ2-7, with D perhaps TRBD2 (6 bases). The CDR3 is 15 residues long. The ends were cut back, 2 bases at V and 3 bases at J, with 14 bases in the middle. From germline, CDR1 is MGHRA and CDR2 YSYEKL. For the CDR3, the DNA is TGCGCCAGCAGCCAATTGGCGGGATCGATCTACGAGCAGTACTTC. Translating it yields CASSQLAGSIYEQYF.

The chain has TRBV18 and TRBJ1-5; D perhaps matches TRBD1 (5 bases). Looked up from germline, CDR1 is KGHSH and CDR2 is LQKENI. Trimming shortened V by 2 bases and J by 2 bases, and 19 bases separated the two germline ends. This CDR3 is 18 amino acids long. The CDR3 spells CASSPTAVSGGGNQPQHF. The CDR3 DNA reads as TGTGCCAGCTCACCAACCGCCGTCTCCGGGGGGGGCAATCAGCCCCAGCATTTT.

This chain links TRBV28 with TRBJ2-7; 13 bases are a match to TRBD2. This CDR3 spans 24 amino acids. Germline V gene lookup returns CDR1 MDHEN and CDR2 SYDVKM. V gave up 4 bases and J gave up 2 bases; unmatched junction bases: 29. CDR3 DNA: TGTGCCAGCAGTTCCGTGGGAGGGAGAGGTCCGGGACTAGCGGGACAGATAACGCCCTACGAGCAGTACTTC. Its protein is CASSSVGGRGPGLAGQITPYEQYF. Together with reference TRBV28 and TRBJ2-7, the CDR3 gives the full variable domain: DVKVTQSSRYLVKRTGEKVFLECVQDMDHENMFWYRQDPGLGLRLIYFSYDVKMKEKGDIPEGYSVSREKKERFSLILESASTNQTSMYLCASSSVGGRGPGLAGQITPYEQYFGPGTRLTVT.

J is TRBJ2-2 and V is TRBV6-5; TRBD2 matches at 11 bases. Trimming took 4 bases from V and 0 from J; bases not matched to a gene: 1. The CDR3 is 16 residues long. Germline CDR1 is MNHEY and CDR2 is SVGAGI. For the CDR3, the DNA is TGTGCCAGCAGTTTGACTAGCGGGACGAACACCGGGGAGCTGTTTTTT. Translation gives CASSLTSGTNTGELFF.